This paragraph reports one TCR beta chain. No antigen is known for it. These data belong to a study of siplizumab effects on memory and regulatory T cells. The CDR3 totals 13 residues. Per the germline V gene, CDR1 is SGDLS and CDR2 is YYNGEE. Trimming shortened V by 0 bases and J by 10 bases, and 11 bases separated the two germline ends. Sequencing was performed with immunoSEQ multiplex PCR; in TCRdb, only in-frame clones are kept and a portion is missing. Of some 100,000 clones listed, around 95% are singletons. Study outcomes and limitations: Reactions containing siplizumab showed mappable alloreactive CD4+ clones averaging approximately 75% Treg-derived, versus roughly 25% in controls.

The origin of this receptor is a human donor in good health. Sequencing used Tregs sorted from blood. The chain links TRBV9 to TRBJ2-1; D perhaps matches TRBD2 (5 bases). In DNA form, the CDR3 reads TGTGCCAGCAGCGTAGCTACCAAGCGGGAGCAGTTCTTC. This encodes CASSVATKREQFF.